Following are 6 T cell receptor beta chains from one sample sequenced in a study of T cells in Graves' hyperthyroidism and ophthalmopathy. RNA transcripts gave rise to amplified TCR beta CDR3 regions. HTBI primers were employed in a first-round RT-PCR of the TCR CDR3. TCRdb passed the multiplex PCR reads through MiXCR, listing each CDR3 protein once. The sample shows 530,000 or so distinct CDR3 sequences, roughly a quarter of them seen only once. Sequences were obtained from blood. The receptors derive from a woman under 40 with Graves' ophthalmopathy.

This clonotype has at least ten counts. V is TRBV19 and J is TRBJ1-1; D remains ambiguous. The length of the CDR3 is 14 residues. Trimming removed 6 bases at V and 0 bases at J, with 11 bases between. CDR1 and CDR2 from the germline V gene are LNHDA and SQIVND (reference sequence). The CDR3: CASRNRDMNTEAFF. CDR3 DNA: TGTGCCAGTAGGAACCGGGATATGAACACTGAAGCTTTCTTT. Based on the CDR3 plus reference TRBV19 and TRBJ1-1, the full variable domain is DGGITQSPKYLFRKEGQNVTLSCEQNLNHDAMYWYRQDPGQGLRLIYYSQIVNDFQKGDIAEGYSVSREKKESFPLTVTSAQKNPTAFYLCASRNRDMNTEAFFGQGTRLTVV.

This clonotype has ten or more counts. The chain combines TRBV29-1 with TRBJ1-2; TRBD1 matches at 8 bases. Looked up from germline, CDR1 is SQVTM and CDR2 is ANQGSEA. The trim removed 3 bases at V and 9 bases at J, leaving 12 bases unmatched. The CDR3 runs to 14 residues. The CDR3 bases are TGCAGCGTTGATAGTCTGGGGACAGGCATGCGCTACACCTTC. This gives the protein CSVDSLGTGMRYTF.

This clonotype was recorded at least ten times. CDR3 region: CASSYGRIYEQYF. CDR3 sequence (DNA): TGTGCCAGCAGTTACGGGCGGATCTACGAGCAGTACTTC. The chain uses TRBV6-5 and TRBJ2-7, with D hard to call. CDR3 length equals 13 residues. Germline CDR1 MNHEY, CDR2 SVGAGI. The V end was cut by 2 bases, the J end by 3 bases, with 8 bases between.

This chain uses TRBV20-1 with TRBJ1-1; possibly TRBD1 for D (5 bases). V was pared by 3 bases and J by 10 bases, with 18 bases between. Germline values: CDR1 DFQATT, CDR2 SNEGSKA (reference sequence). The CDR3 sequence is 13 residues long. CDR3 in DNA: TGCAGTGCTAGGGACCTGGGGGGACTTTTAGCTTTCTTT. Translation gives CSARDLGGLLAFF.

The rearrangement uses TRBV18 and TRBJ2-7; a weak D match, TRBD2 (6 bases). V lost 0 bases, J lost 0 bases, and 9 bases lay in between. Germline assignment: CDR1 KGHSH and CDR2 LQKENI. This CDR3 comprises 15 residues. CDR3 protein: CASSPPTGSSYEQYF. The CDR3 coding sequence is TGTGCCAGCTCACCACCGACCGGGAGCTCCTACGAGCAGTACTTC.

This clonotype was detected many times. V and J are TRBV6-5 and TRBJ2-7, with 9 bases aligning to TRBD1. This CDR3 has 16 amino acids. Looked up from germline, CDR1 is MNHEY and CDR2 is SVGAGI. The V gene end was trimmed by 4 bases and the J gene end by 1 base; junction bases not matched to a gene: 8. This chain's CDR3 is CASSFQLTGGSYEQYF. The CDR3 nucleotides read TGTGCCAGCAGTTTCCAACTGACAGGGGGTTCCTACGAGCAGTACTTC.